This T cell receptor beta chain stems from a study of cytomegalovirus exposure and HLA in healthy donors. PCR employed 60 Vbeta and 13 Jbeta primers. Some clones are missing from TCRdb's copy, which holds only in-frame ones; the method was immunoSEQ multiplex PCR. The listing contains about 88,000 clones. Germline CDR1 is LNHDA and CDR2 is SQIVND (reference sequence). The CDR3 is 14 amino acids. With 6 bases clipped from V and 9 bases from J, the junction kept 7 bases outside the gene matches. Sequencing was performed on PBMCs. The sequence derives from a girl aged 5 to 17 in good health and CMV-seropositive. The chain combines TRBV19 with TRBJ2-1; 11 positions match TRBD1. The CDR3 DNA follows: TGTGCCAGTAGCTCGGACAGGGGGCTGGGTGAGCAGTTCTTC. Its protein is CASSSDRGLGEQFF.